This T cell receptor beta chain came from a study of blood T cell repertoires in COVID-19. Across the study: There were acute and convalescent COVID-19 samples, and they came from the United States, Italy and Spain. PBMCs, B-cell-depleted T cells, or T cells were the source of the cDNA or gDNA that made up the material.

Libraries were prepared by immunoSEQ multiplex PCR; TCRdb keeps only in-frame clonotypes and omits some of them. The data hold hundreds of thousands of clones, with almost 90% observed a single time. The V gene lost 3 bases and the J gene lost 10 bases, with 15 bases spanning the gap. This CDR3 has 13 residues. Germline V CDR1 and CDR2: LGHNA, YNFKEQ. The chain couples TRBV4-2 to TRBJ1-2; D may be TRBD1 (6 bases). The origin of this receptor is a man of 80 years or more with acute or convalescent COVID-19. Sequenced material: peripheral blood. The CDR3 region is CASSQRTDRAYTF. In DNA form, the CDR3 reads TGTGCCAGCAGCCAGAGGACAGATAGGGCCTACACCTTC.